This TCR beta chain was found in a study of T-cell reconstitution after alpha-beta-depleted transplantation in children. This clonotype was seen a handful of times. Unique molecular identifiers featured in how the TCRbeta library was prepared. TCRdb analysed the PCR reads with MiXCR anew, one entry per CDR3 protein. The sample has over 150,000 distinct CDR3 sequences; less than 15% are singletons. The length of the CDR3 is 14 residues. Germline V gene lookup returns CDR1 SGHRS and CDR2 YFSETQ. V was trimmed by 0 bases and J by 6 bases, leaving 10 bases between them. The sample consisted of PBMCs from the stem cell graft donor, taken from the stem cell graft. The source is a human donor who donated a stem cell graft to a child with acute lymphoblastic leukemia. The gene calls are TRBV5-1 and TRBJ1-5; no definite D call. The CDR3 DNA follows: TGCGCCAGCAGCTTGGCCGTGGGTGGTCAGCCCCAGCATTTT. Protein sequence: CASSLAVGGQPQHF.